This T cell receptor (beta chain) was captured in a study of blood T cell repertoires in COVID-19. Whole-study context: Samples came from the United States, Italy and Spain, spanning acute and convalescent COVID-19. The analysed material was cDNA or gDNA that came from T cells, B-cell-depleted T cells, or PBMCs.

In the authors' methods: From reference gene primer amplification, estimates of nucleated cell counts were derived. The method was immunoSEQ multiplex PCR; TCRdb's version includes in-frame clones alone and lacks a portion of them. The V and J calls and clone size are taken from that table; D and trimming were inferred from the DNA. The sample contains more than 65,000 clones, approximately 80% of which appear only once. V was shortened by 8 bases and J by 6 bases, with 13 bases between the two germline ends. The CDR3 spans 13 residues. CDR1 is MRHNA, CDR2 SNTAGT, per germline. The J gene is TRBJ2-2, the V gene TRBV6-4, with D unclear. This TCR was recovered from a woman between 45 and 60 years old with acute or convalescent COVID-19. What was sequenced was peripheral blood. The CDR3 reads CASGSGSPGELFF. CDR3 DNA: TGTGCCAGCGGGTCAGGATCGCCCGGGGAGCTGTTTTTT.